This T cell receptor (beta chain) was obtained from a study of T-cell reconstitution after alpha-beta-depleted transplantation in children. Unique molecular identifiers were used in preparing the TCRbeta library. TCRdb called the PCR reads again in MiXCR, with one record for every CDR3 protein. The sample includes 200,000 to 250,000 distinct CDR3 sequences, roughly 10% seen only once; the top ten take 28%. Points from the study as a whole: Newly produced T cells mostly provided counts and TCRbeta diversity after one year, as hyperexpanded clones declined.

This clonotype was picked up many times. Its antigen is unknown. The receptor was derived from a child under two years old with acute myeloid leukemia, due to receive a stem cell transplant. The source was PBMCs, collected before TCRalphabeta/CD19-depleted stem cell transplant.

This chain's CDR3 is CASSLGGLVLNEQFF. Written as DNA, the CDR3 is TGTGCCAGCAGCTTAGGTGGACTAGTCTTGAATGAGCAGTTCTTC. The V and J genes are TRBV7-2 and TRBJ2-1; 7 bases fit TRBD2. V was clipped by 1 base and J by 7 bases; unmatched bases: 7. The CDR3 consists of 15 residues. Germline V CDR1 and CDR2: SGHTA, FQGNSA.